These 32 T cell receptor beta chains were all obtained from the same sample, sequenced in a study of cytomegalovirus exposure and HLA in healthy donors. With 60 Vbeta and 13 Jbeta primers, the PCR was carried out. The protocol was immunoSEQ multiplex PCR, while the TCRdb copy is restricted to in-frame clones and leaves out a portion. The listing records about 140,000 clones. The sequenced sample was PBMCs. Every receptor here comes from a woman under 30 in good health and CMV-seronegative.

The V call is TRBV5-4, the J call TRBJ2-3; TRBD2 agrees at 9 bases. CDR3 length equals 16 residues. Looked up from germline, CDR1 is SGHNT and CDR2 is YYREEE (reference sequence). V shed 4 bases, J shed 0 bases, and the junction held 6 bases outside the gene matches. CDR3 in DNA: TGTGCCAGCAGCAGGAGACTAGCGGCTAGCACAGATACGCAGTATTTT. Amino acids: CASSRRLAASTDTQYF.

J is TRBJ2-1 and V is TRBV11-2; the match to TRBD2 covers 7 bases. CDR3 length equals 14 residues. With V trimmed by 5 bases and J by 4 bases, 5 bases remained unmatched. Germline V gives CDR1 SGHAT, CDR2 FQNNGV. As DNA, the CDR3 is TGTGCCAGCAGCCCTAGCGGTATATACAATGAGCAGTTCTTC. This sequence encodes CASSPSGIYNEQFF.

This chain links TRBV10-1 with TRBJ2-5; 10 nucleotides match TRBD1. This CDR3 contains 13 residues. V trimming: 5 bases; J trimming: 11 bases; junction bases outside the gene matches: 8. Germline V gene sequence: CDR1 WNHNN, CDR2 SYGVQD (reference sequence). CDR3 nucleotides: TGCGCCAGCAGTCGACAGGGGGCAGGGGAGCAGTACTTC. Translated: CASSRQGAGEQYF.

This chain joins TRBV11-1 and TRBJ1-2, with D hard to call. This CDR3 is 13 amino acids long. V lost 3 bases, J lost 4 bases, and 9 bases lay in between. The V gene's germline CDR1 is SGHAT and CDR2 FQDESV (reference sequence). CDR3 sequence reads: CASSFGRFYGYTF. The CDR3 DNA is TGTGCCAGCAGCTTCGGGAGGTTCTATGGCTACACCTTC.

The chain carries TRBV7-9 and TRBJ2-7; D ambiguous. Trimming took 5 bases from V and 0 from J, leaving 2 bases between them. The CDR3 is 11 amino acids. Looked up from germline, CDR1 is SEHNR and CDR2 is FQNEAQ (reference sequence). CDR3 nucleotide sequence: TGTGCCAGCAGCGACTCCTACGAGCAGTACGTC. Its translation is CASSDSYEQYV.

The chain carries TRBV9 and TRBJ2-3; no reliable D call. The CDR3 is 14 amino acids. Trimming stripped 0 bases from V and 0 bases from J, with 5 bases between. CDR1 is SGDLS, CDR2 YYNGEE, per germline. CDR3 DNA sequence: TGTGCCAGCAGCGTAGAGCCTAGCACAGATACGCAGTATTTT. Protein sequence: CASSVEPSTDTQYF.

CDR3 in DNA: TGTGCCAGCAGTGTGATGACAAGTTCGAACACTGAAGCTTTCTTT. Its translation is CASSVMTSSNTEAFF. The genes are TRBV6-1 and TRBJ1-1; no clear D gene. The CDR3 extends over 15 amino acids. Germline CDR1 is MNHNS and CDR2 is SASEGT. V lost 4 bases and J lost 1, with 13 bases in between.

CDR3 DNA sequence: TGTGCCAGCAGCCCAGGAATTGAAGCTTTCTTT. Amino acid sequence: CASSPGIEAFF. The chain couples TRBV4-2 to TRBJ1-1; D unresolved. Germline lookup yields CDR1 LGHNA and CDR2 YNFKEQ. The V gene lost 4 bases and the J gene lost 7 bases, with 7 bases spanning the gap. The CDR3 is 11 residues long.

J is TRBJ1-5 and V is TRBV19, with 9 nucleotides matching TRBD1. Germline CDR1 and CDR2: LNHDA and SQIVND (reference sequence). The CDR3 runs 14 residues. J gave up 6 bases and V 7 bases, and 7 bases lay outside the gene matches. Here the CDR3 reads CASKDRGGGQPQHF. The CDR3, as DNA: TGTGCCAGTAAGGACAGGGGTGGAGGTCAGCCCCAGCATTTT.

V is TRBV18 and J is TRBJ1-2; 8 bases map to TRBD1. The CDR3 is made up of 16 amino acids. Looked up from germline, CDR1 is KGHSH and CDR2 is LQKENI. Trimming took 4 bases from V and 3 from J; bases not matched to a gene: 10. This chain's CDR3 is CASSLQAQGDDYGYTF. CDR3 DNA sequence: TGTGCCAGCTCACTACAAGCACAGGGGGACGACTATGGCTACACCTTC.

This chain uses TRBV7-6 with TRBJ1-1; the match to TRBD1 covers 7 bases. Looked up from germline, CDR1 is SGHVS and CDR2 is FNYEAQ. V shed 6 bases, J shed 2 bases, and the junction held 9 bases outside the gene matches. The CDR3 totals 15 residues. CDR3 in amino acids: CASRPTGEINTEAFF. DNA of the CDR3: TGTGCCAGCAGACCCACAGGGGAAATCAACACTGAAGCTTTCTTT.

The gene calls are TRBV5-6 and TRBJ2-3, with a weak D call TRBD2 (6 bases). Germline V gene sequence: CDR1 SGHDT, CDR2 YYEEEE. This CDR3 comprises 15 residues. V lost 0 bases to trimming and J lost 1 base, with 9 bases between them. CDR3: CASSLAGAGTDTQYF. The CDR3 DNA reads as TGTGCCAGCAGCTTGGCGGGAGCTGGCACAGATACGCAGTATTTT. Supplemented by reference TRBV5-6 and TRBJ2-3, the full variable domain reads DAGVTQSPTHLIKTRGQQVTLRCSPKSGHDTVSWYQQALGQGPQFIFQYYEEEERQRGNFPDRFSGHQFPNYSSELNVNALLLGDSALYLCASSLAGAGTDTQYFGPGTRLTVL.

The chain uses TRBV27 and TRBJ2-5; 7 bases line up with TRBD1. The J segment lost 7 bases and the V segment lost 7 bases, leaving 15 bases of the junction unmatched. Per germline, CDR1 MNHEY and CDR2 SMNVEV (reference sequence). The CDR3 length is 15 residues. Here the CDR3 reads CASKDTQGSFGTQYF. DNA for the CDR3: TGTGCCAGCAAGGACACACAGGGGAGTTTTGGGACCCAGTACTTC.

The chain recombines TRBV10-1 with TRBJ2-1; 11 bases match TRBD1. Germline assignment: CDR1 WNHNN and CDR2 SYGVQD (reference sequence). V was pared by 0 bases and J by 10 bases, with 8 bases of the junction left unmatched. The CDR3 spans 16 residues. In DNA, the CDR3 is TGCGCCAGCAGTGAGTCGGCCGGACAGGGGGCTGGAGAGCAGTTCTTC. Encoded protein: CASSESAGQGAGEQFF.

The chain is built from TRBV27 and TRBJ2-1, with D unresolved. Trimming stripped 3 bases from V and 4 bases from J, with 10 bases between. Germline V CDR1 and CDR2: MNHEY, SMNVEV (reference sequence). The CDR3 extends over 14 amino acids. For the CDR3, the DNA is TGTGCCAGCAGTTTTCGAGCGCCTTACAATGAGCAGTTCTTC. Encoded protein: CASSFRAPYNEQFF.

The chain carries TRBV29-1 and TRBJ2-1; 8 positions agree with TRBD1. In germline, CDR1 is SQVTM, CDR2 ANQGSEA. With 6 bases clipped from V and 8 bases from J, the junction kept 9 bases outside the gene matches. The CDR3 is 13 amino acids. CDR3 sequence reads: CSVGQVRGYEQFF. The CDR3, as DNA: TGCAGCGTGGGACAGGTCCGGGGCTATGAGCAGTTCTTC.

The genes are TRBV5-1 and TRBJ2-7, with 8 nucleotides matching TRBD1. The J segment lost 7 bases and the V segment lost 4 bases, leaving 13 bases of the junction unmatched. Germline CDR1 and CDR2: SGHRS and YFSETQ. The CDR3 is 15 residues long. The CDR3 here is CASSARLSGGREQYF. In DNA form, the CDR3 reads TGCGCCAGCAGCGCCAGACTGTCAGGGGGCAGGGAGCAGTACTTC. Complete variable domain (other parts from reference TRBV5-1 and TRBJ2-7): KAGVTQTPRYLIKTRGQQVTLSCSPISGHRSVSWYQQTPGQGLQFLFEYFSETQRNKGNFPGRFSGRQFSNSRSEMNVSTLELGDSALYLCASSARLSGGREQYFGPGTRLTVT.

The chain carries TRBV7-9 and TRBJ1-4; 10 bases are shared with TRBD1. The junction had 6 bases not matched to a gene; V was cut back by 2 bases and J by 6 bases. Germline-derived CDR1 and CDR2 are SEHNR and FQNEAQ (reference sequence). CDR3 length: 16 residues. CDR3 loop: CASSLSPGTGDEKLFF. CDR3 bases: TGTGCCAGCAGCTTATCCCCCGGGACAGGGGATGAAAAACTGTTTTTT.

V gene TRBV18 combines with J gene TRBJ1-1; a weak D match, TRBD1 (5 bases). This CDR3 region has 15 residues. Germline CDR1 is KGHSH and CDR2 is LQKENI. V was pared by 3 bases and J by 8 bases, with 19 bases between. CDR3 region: CASSPSKTAGREAFF. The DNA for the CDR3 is TGTGCCAGCTCACCGTCCAAGACAGCTGGTCGGGAAGCTTTCTTT.

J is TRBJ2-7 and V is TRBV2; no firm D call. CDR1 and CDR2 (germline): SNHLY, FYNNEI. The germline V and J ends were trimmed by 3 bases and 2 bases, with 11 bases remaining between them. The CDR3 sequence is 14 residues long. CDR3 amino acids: CASSDLPGAYEQYF. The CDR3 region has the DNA TGTGCCAGCAGTGACCTCCCTGGAGCCTACGAGCAGTACTTC. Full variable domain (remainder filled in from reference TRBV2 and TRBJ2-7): EPEVTQTPSHQVTQMGQEVILRCVPISNHLYFYWYRQILGQKVEFLVSFYNNEISEKSEIFDDQFSVERPDGSNFTLKIRSTKLEDSAMYFCASSDLPGAYEQYFGPGTRLTVT.

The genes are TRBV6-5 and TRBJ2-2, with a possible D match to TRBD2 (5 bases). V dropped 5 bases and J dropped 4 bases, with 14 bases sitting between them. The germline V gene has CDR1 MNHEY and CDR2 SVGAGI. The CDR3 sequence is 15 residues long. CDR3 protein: CASSPGRGPTGELFF. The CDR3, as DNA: TGTGCCAGCAGTCCGGGTCGGGGTCCCACCGGGGAGCTGTTTTTT.

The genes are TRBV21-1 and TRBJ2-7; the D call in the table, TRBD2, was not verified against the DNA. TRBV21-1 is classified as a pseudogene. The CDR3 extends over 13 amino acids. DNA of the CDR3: TGTGCCAGCAGCCCCCGCGGGGGGATAGAGCAGTACGTC. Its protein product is CASSPRGGIEQYV.

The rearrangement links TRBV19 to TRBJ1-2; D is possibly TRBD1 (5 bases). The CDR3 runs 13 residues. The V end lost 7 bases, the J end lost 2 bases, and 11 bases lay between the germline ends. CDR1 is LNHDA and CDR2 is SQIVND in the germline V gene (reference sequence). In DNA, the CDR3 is TGTGCCAGTAAAATAGGGGCCAACTATGGCTACACCTTC. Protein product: CASKIGANYGYTF.

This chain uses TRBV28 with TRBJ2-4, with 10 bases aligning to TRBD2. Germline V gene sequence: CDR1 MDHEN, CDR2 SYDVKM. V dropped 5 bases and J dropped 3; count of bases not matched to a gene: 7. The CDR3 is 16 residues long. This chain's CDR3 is CASSPRTSGSKNIQYF. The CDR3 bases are TGTGCCAGCAGTCCCCGGACTAGCGGTAGCAAAAACATTCAGTACTTC.

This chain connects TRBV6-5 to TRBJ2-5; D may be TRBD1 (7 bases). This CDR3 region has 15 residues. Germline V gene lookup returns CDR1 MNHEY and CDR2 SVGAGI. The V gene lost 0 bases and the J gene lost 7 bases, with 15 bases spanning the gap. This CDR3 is CASSYSDRVGGTQYF. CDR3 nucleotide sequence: TGTGCCAGCAGTTACTCCGACAGGGTCGGGGGGACCCAGTACTTC.

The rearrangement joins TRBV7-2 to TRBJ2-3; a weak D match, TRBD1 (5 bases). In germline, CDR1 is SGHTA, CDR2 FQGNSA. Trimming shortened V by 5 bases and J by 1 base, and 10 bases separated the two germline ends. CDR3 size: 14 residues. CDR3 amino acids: CASSATVGTDTQYF. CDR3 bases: TGTGCCAGCAGCGCGACAGTGGGCACAGATACGCAGTATTTT.

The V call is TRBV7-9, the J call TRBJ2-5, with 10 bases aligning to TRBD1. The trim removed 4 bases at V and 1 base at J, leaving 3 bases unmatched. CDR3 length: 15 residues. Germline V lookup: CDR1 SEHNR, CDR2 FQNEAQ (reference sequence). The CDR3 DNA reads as TGTGCCAGCAGCTCTGGACAGGGGGTCCAAGAGACCCAGTACTTC. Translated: CASSSGQGVQETQYF.

The CDR3 region is CASSGYRDSSNGYTF. As DNA, the CDR3 is TGTGCCAGCAGCGGATACCGGGACAGTTCCAATGGCTACACCTTC. The chain couples TRBV2 to TRBJ1-2, with 7 bases aligning to TRBD1. The CDR3 totals 15 residues. V was clipped by 6 bases and J by 6 bases; unmatched bases: 13. CDR1 SNHLY and CDR2 FYNNEI come from the germline V gene.

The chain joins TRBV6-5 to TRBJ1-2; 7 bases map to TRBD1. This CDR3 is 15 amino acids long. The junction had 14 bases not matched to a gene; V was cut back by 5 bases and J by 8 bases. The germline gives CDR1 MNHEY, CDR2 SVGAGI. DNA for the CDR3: TGTGCCAGCAGTCCTTCGAATACAGGGGAATCCGGCTACACCTTC. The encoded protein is CASSPSNTGESGYTF.

DNA for the CDR3: TGTGCCAGCAGTTACGGTCCGGGACAGGGAGCAAATGGCTACACCTTC. Translating it yields CASSYGPGQGANGYTF. J is TRBJ1-2 and V is TRBV6-5, with 9 positions matching TRBD1. Germline lookup yields CDR1 MNHEY and CDR2 SVGAGI. V lost 2 bases, J lost 6 bases, and 10 bases stayed unmatched. CDR3 length equals 16 residues.

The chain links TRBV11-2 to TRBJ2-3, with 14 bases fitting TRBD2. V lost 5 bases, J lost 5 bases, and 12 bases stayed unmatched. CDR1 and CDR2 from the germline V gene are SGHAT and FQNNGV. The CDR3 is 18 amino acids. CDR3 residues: CASSPQGTSGSHVDTQYF. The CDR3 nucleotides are TGTGCCAGCAGCCCCCAGGGGACTAGCGGGAGTCACGTAGATACGCAGTATTTT.

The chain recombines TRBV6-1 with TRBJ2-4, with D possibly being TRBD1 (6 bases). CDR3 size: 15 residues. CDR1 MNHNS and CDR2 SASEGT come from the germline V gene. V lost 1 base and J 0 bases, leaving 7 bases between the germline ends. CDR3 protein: CASSEGGLAKNIQYF. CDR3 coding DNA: TGTGCCAGCAGTGAAGGGGGGCTAGCCAAAAACATTCAGTACTTC.